The 11 T cell receptor beta chains given below trace back to one sample, sequenced in a study of OX40 agonist ivuxolimab in advanced cancers. Clones were read by immunoSEQ multiplex PCR, and TCRdb kept only the in-frame ones, dropping some. Of tens of thousands of clones in the sample, 87% were seen once. Sequences were derived from CD4+ or CD8+ T cells sorted from blood, sampled in a trial of the OX40 agonist ivuxolimab. The receptors derive from an adult with an advanced solid tumor such as melanoma, head and neck, liver or kidney cancer.

This clone was observed a few times. This rearrangement joins TRBV7-2 to TRBJ1-2, with D perhaps TRBD1 (5 bases). This CDR3 comprises 16 residues. Germline CDR1 SGHTA, CDR2 FQGNSA. Between the trimmed V and J ends, which lost 3 bases and 3 bases, there was a span of 17 bases. The CDR3 here is CASSFTRLRDDYGYTF. The CDR3 DNA is TGTGCCAGCAGCTTCACGCGCCTCCGGGACGACTATGGCTACACCTTC.

This chain connects TRBV4-3 to TRBJ2-1, with 9 nucleotides matching TRBD2. This CDR3 is 16 amino acids long. Germline trimming cut 6 bases from V and 12 bases from J; bases unmatched to any gene: 18. The germline CDR1 and CDR2 sequences are LGHNA and YSLEER. The CDR3 protein is CASRPRLAALQGGQFF. Written as DNA, the CDR3 is TGCGCCAGCAGACCGAGACTAGCGGCTCTTCAAGGTGGGCAGTTCTTC.

This chain uses TRBV7-9 with TRBJ2-1; 7 positions agree with TRBD1. The J segment lost 5 bases and the V segment lost 5 bases, leaving 3 bases of the junction unmatched. Germline V gives CDR1 SEHNR, CDR2 FQNEAQ (reference sequence). CDR3 size: 13 residues. CDR3 DNA sequence: TGTGCCAGCAGCCTCGGGACAGACAATGAGCAGTTCTTC. This sequence encodes CASSLGTDNEQFF. Supplemented by reference TRBV7-9 and TRBJ2-1, the full variable domain reads DTGVSQNPRHKITKRGQNVTFRCDPISEHNRLYWYRQTLGQGPEFLTYFQNEAQLEKSRLLSDRFSAERPKGSFSTLEIQRTEQGDSAMYLCASSLGTDNEQFFGPGTRLTVL.

This CDR3 reads CASSLWTVKGYEQYV. CDR3 nucleotide sequence: TGTGCCAGCAGTTTATGGACGGTAAAAGGCTACGAGCAGTACGTC. The J gene is TRBJ2-7, the V gene TRBV28, with D uncertain. Germline V gene data show CDR1 as MDHEN and CDR2 as SYDVKM. V lost 0 bases, J lost 3 bases, and 12 bases lay in between. The CDR3 consists of 15 residues.

The CDR3 DNA reads as TGTGCCAGCTCACTCCGGACAGGGCCCTCTGGGGCCAACGTCCTGACTTTC. Amino acid sequence: CASSLRTGPSGANVLTF. The chain carries TRBV18 and TRBJ2-6, with 8 bases fitting TRBD1. Germline V gene data show CDR1 as KGHSH and CDR2 as LQKENI. J was trimmed by 0 bases and V by 4 bases; bases with no gene match: 5. The length of the CDR3 is 17 residues.

The chain has TRBV5-1 and TRBJ2-3; TRBD1 matches 7 bases. V shed 4 bases, J shed 6 bases, and the junction held 8 bases outside the gene matches. This CDR3 is built from 14 residues. Germline V gene data show CDR1 as SGHRS and CDR2 as YFSETQ. CDR3: CASSDRVGSDTQYF. The DNA for the CDR3 is TGCGCCAGCAGCGACAGGGTTGGGTCGGATACGCAGTATTTT.

V usage is TRBV2 and J usage is TRBJ2-2, with unresolved D. Germline V gene sequence: CDR1 SNHLY, CDR2 FYNNEI. The CDR3 length is 14 residues. With 4 bases removed from V and 1 base from J, the gap between germline ends came to 7 bases. The CDR3 sequence: CASSVTKNTGELFF. In DNA, the CDR3 is TGTGCCAGCAGTGTGACGAAGAACACCGGGGAGCTGTTTTTT.

V usage is TRBV11-3 and J usage is TRBJ2-7; 7 bases align to TRBD1. V shed 5 bases, J shed 7 bases, and the junction held 11 bases outside the gene matches. Germline V CDR1 and CDR2: SGHNT, YENEEA. This CDR3 contains 14 residues. CDR3 loop: CASSARQGSGEQYF. The CDR3 DNA follows: TGTGCCAGCAGCGCCCGACAGGGTTCCGGGGAGCAGTACTTC.

The gene calls are TRBV2 and TRBJ1-1; 8 positions agree with TRBD1. Unmatched junction bases numbered 5, after V lost 5 bases and J lost 3 bases. This CDR3 comprises 14 residues. From germline, CDR1 is SNHLY and CDR2 FYNNEI. The CDR3 DNA reads as TGTGCCAGCAGTCCCGGACAGGGCTACACTGAAGCTTTCTTT. It encodes CASSPGQGYTEAFF.

This rearrangement joins TRBV28 to TRBJ1-1; no firm D call. Germline lookup yields CDR1 MDHEN and CDR2 SYDVKM. V lost 6 bases and J lost 3, with 11 bases in between. The CDR3 totals 13 residues. The CDR3 nucleotides read TGTGCCAGCAGGTGGGGATTTGACACTGAAGCTTTCTTT. Translating it yields CASRWGFDTEAFF.

V is TRBV7-9 and J is TRBJ1-6, with 9 bases aligning to TRBD1. The CDR3 contains 14 residues. Germline V gene sequence: CDR1 SEHNR, CDR2 FQNEAQ (reference sequence). The V gene end was trimmed by 1 base and the J gene end by 13 bases; junction bases not matched to a gene: 5. The DNA of the CDR3 is TGTGCCAGCAGCTTAGAAGGGACAGGGATGCCCCTCCACTTT. Protein product: CASSLEGTGMPLHF.